A single sample is the source of the 20 T cell receptor beta chains below, sequenced in a study of T cells after yellow fever vaccination. TCRdb reprocessed the 5' RACE reads with MiXCR, giving one entry per CDR3 protein. Among 100,000 to 150,000 distinct CDR3 sequences listed, roughly 6.7% were seen once. Sample: CD4+ T cells sorted from PBMCs, taken approximately 11 days after the first yellow fever vaccination. All receptors derive from a young man who received the YFV17D yellow fever vaccine.

This clonotype was counted at least ten times. The chain joins TRBV5-1 to TRBJ1-5; no definite D call. The CDR3 runs 13 residues. Germline assignment: CDR1 SGHRS and CDR2 YFSETQ. The germline V and J ends were trimmed by 2 bases and 10 bases, with 13 bases remaining between them. CDR3 region: CASSLEGPLPQHF. The CDR3 DNA is TGCGCCAGCAGCTTAGAAGGGCCGTTACCCCAGCATTTT.

This clonotype was observed many times. The gene calls are TRBV7-3 and TRBJ2-3; 12 positions agree with TRBD2. CDR1 SGHTA and CDR2 FQGTGA come from the germline V gene. V shed 8 bases, J shed 4 bases, and the junction held 4 bases outside the gene matches. The CDR3 extends over 14 amino acids. The CDR3 loop reads CASALAGGADTQYF. The CDR3 DNA follows: TGTGCCAGCGCGCTAGCGGGGGGGGCAGATACGCAGTATTTT.

This clonotype occurred many times. The genes are TRBV7-2 and TRBJ2-1; D remains unclear. This CDR3 has 15 amino acids. The germline V gene has CDR1 SGHTA and CDR2 FQGNSA. Between the trimmed V and J ends, which lost 2 bases and 5 bases, there was a span of 13 bases. DNA for the CDR3: TGTGCCAGCAGCTTAAGGGTCGGGTCCGACAATGAGCAGTTCTTC. Encoded protein: CASSLRVGSDNEQFF. The whole variable domain, filled in from reference TRBV7-2 and TRBJ2-1, reads GAGVSQSPSNKVTEKGKDVELRCDPISGHTALYWYRQSLGQGLEFLIYFQGNSAPDKSGLPSDRFSAERTGGSVSTLTIQRTQQEDSAVYLCASSLRVGSDNEQFFGPGTRLTVL.

This clonotype came up many times. This chain joins TRBV18 and TRBJ2-6; 7 positions agree with TRBD2. Germline assignment: CDR1 KGHSH and CDR2 LQKENI. This CDR3 contains 17 residues. Trimming removed 1 base from V and 0 bases from J; junction bases left unmatched: 3. DNA for the CDR3: TGTGCCAGCTCACCACGGGAGGGAGGCTCTGGGGCCAACGTCCTGACTTTC. Its translation is CASSPREGGSGANVLTF.

This clonotype was recorded at least ten times. This rearrangement joins TRBV18 to TRBJ1-5; TRBD1 might be the D (5 bases). This CDR3 has 19 residues. Trimming shortened V by 1 base and J by 1 base, and 20 bases separated the two germline ends. The germline V gene has CDR1 KGHSH and CDR2 LQKENI. CDR3 sequence: CASSPRGLGQGASNQPQHF. In nucleotides, the CDR3 is TGTGCCAGCTCACCACGTGGTCTGGGGCAAGGCGCGAGCAATCAGCCCCAGCATTTT.

In the case of this clonotype: A much larger clonotype is one base distant, so this may be a read error. The rearrangement joins TRBV5-5 to TRBJ2-7; perhaps TRBD2 as D (6 bases). V was trimmed by 0 bases and J by 6 bases, leaving 10 bases between them. Germline V gene lookup returns CDR1 SGHKS and CDR2 YYEKEE (reference sequence). There are 13 residues in the CDR3. The CDR3 DNA reads TGTGCCAGCAGCTTGGGGGACTTTAGCGAGCAGTACTTC. Translation: CASSLGDFSEQYF.

On this clonotype itself: A single base separates this from a much larger clone, so it may be a read error. The chain carries TRBV12-3 or TRBV12-4 and TRBJ2-3; a weak D match, TRBD2 (5 bases). Deletions cut 9 bases from V and 0 bases from J, with 19 bases between. The CDR3 has 16 residues. CDR3 sequence reads: CARSLDSTGSTDTQYF. The DNA for the CDR3 is TGTGCCAGAAGCCTCGATTCGACGGGAAGCACAGATACGCAGTATTTT.

The rearrangement links TRBV12-5 to TRBJ2-7; 7 bases map to TRBD1. The CDR3 consists of 15 residues. From germline, CDR1 is LGHNT and CDR2 FRNRAP. Germline trimming cut 6 bases from V and 2 bases from J; bases unmatched to any gene: 10. The CDR3 spells CASGPRDSGAYEQYF. The CDR3 region has the DNA TGTGCTAGTGGACCTCGGGACAGCGGTGCCTACGAGCAGTACTTC.

Ten or more counts support this clonotype. The J gene is TRBJ2-4, the V gene TRBV12-3 or TRBV12-4; 10 nucleotides line up with TRBD1. The V segment lost 4 bases and the J segment 8 bases; nucleotides outside the gene matches: 2. The CDR3 contains 13 residues. The CDR3 loop reads CASSSGTGDIQYF. The CDR3 nucleotides are TGTGCCAGCAGTTCCGGGACAGGGGACATTCAGTACTTC.

This clonotype was counted at least ten times. The V and J genes are TRBV5-1 and TRBJ2-1; unclear D gene. There are 12 residues in the CDR3. Germline V gene lookup returns CDR1 SGHRS and CDR2 YFSETQ. Deletions cut 0 bases from V and 8 bases from J, with 6 bases between. The CDR3 loop reads CASSLGLDEQFF. CDR3 nucleotide sequence: TGCGCCAGCAGCTTGGGGTTAGATGAGCAGTTCTTC.

The chain has TRBV6-1 and TRBJ1-4; no reliable D call. Germline CDR1 and CDR2: MNHNS and SASEGT. This CDR3 is 15 amino acids long. V was clipped by 6 bases and J by 4 bases, with 15 bases between them. Written as DNA, the CDR3 is TGTGCCAGCAGAAGAGACCCCTGGGGTAATGAAAAACTGTTTTTT. It codes for CASRRDPWGNEKLFF.

The sample holds a few counts of this clonotype. This chain links TRBV7-7 with TRBJ2-7; 7 nucleotides line up with TRBD2. The CDR3 covers 15 residues. Germline values: CDR1 SSHAT, CDR2 FNYEAQ (reference sequence). J was trimmed by 2 bases and V by 3 bases; bases with no gene match: 7. In DNA form, the CDR3 reads TGTGCCAGCAGCTTTGGCCCCGGGAGGACCTACGAGCAGTACTTC. Protein product: CASSFGPGRTYEQYF.

Many counts were recorded for this clonotype. The chain links TRBV7-9 to TRBJ1-5; the D gene is possibly TRBD1 (5 bases). V lost 5 bases and J 1 base, leaving 12 bases between the germline ends. Germline assignment: CDR1 SEHNR and CDR2 FQNEAQ (reference sequence). This CDR3 has 15 residues. The CDR3 DNA is TGTGCCAGCAGCCCAGGGAGGGTGAGCAATCAGCCCCAGCATTTT. Its protein is CASSPGRVSNQPQHF.

The chain joins TRBV5-1 to TRBJ2-1; D may be TRBD1 (6 bases). Germline V gene data show CDR1 as SGHRS and CDR2 as YFSETQ. Trimming shortened V by 4 bases and J by 7 bases, and 15 bases separated the two germline ends. The CDR3 loop spans 14 amino acids. The CDR3 sequence: CASSPRTVGNEQFF. CDR3 sequence (DNA): TGCGCCAGCAGCCCCCGGACAGTGGGAAATGAGCAGTTCTTC.

The chain links TRBV12-3 or TRBV12-4 to TRBJ1-4; 7 nucleotides line up with TRBD1. The CDR3 sequence is 15 residues long. Germline trimming cut 3 bases from V and 7 bases from J; bases unmatched to any gene: 8. The CDR3 spells CASSFAQGGSEKLFF. CDR3 DNA: TGTGCCAGCAGTTTCGCCCAGGGGGGGAGTGAAAAACTGTTTTTT.

This clonotype has only a few counts. This chain links TRBV11-3 with TRBJ2-5; D is uncertain. The germline V gene encodes CDR1 SGHNT and CDR2 YENEEA. V lost 5 bases and J 2 bases, leaving 6 bases between the germline ends. This CDR3 is 12 amino acids long. CDR3 sequence reads: CASSRNQETQYF. CDR3 DNA: TGTGCCAGCAGCCGCAATCAAGAGACCCAGTACTTC.

There are a few counts of this clonotype. The genes are TRBV11-2 and TRBJ1-2, with 8 bases that match TRBD1. V was clipped by 5 bases and J by 8 bases; unmatched bases: 10. The germline V gene encodes CDR1 SGHAT and CDR2 FQNNGV. The CDR3 length is 14 residues. The CDR3 loop is CASSIGQGNDGYTF. CDR3 DNA: TGTGCCAGCAGCATTGGACAGGGCAATGACGGCTACACCTTC.

This clonotype was counted ten times or more. The chain couples TRBV5-1 to TRBJ2-2; a possible D gene is TRBD1 (5 bases). Germline CDR1 and CDR2: SGHRS and YFSETQ. V was trimmed by 2 bases and J by 3 bases, leaving 8 bases between them. The CDR3 has 14 residues. CDR3 nucleotide sequence: TGCGCCAGCAGCTTCCTACAGGACACCGGGGAGCTGTTTTTT. It translates to CASSFLQDTGELFF.

The J gene is TRBJ2-1, the V gene TRBV5-1, with 9 bases aligning to TRBD2. With V trimmed by 6 bases and J by 3 bases, 7 bases remained unmatched. The CDR3 runs 15 residues. Germline CDR1 is SGHRS and CDR2 is YFSETQ. In DNA, the CDR3 is TGCGCCAGCACCGACGGGACTAGCTTCTACAATGAGCAGTTCTTC. This translates into CASTDGTSFYNEQFF.

The chain links TRBV6-9 to TRBJ1-4; maybe TRBD1 (5 bases). Germline CDR1 is MNHGY and CDR2 is SVAAGI. This CDR3 has 19 residues. V was clipped by 5 bases and J by 1 base, with 23 bases between them. CDR3 sequence reads: CASSPTHWGESVTNEKLFF. As DNA, the CDR3 is TGTGCCAGCAGTCCTACCCATTGGGGGGAGAGTGTAACTAATGAAAAACTGTTTTTT.